This TCR beta chain was recorded in a study of shared clonotypes between healthy human individuals. Study-wide background: Those who served as donors were a couple of women and three men between the ages of 18 and 49.

General study results and limits: It was observed that about 5% of naive CD4 clonotypes were shared across a few donors. Sorted-subset sequencing, rarefaction showed, was incomplete despite large depth.

CDR1 and CDR2 from the germline V gene are MNHEY and SVGAGI. With 0 bases removed from V and 2 bases from J, the gap between germline ends came to 11 bases. This CDR3 region has 15 residues. Here immunoSEQ multiplex PCR was the method, and the copy in TCRdb shows in-frame clones only, minus some. The repertoire holds 1 million to 1.3 million clones, with approximately 80% as singletons. The investigators split CD4+ cells into a CD45RA+ naive subset and a CD45RA-negative memory subset. Concerning this clone: Its antigen remains unidentified.

The V gene is TRBV6-5, the J gene TRBJ2-7, with D possibly matching TRBD1 (6 bases). Sequencing used memory CD4+ T cells from PBMCs. Subset denoted: CD45RA-negative fraction. The source of this sequence is a man aged 18 to 30 in good health. Some clones in this sample may be carry-over from other donors' samples. This chain's CDR3 is CASSYSGATAYEQYF. In nucleotides, the CDR3 is TGTGCCAGCAGTTACTCGGGGGCCACAGCCTACGAGCAGTACTTC.